This TCR beta chain was recorded in a study of T-cell memory formation after mild COVID-19. Study findings and constraints: Whereas later expanders leaned CD4+, clones contracting day 15 to 85 showed a balanced CD4/CD8 makeup. Clones which contracted sat mainly in CM and EM if CD4+, and in EMRA if CD8+. Memory sampled before infection contained some responding clones, suggesting cross-reactive memory joined.

This CDR3 region has 13 residues. V was shortened by 2 bases and J by 12 bases, with 13 bases between the two germline ends. The TCR alpha and TCR beta cDNA libraries, bearing sample barcodes and UMIs, were generated by 5'RACE using constant-segment primers. TCRdb reanalysed the 5' RACE reads using MiXCR and keeps one entry per CDR3 protein. The table records a few hundred thousand distinct CDR3 sequences, more than 25% of them present only once. This clonotype was detected only a few times. The antigen is undetermined. This sequence originates from an adult woman who had mild COVID-19 (a few samples of this study predate the infection). Cell type and time point are not known. The rearrangement links TRBV12-3 or TRBV12-4 to TRBJ1-4; tentatively, D is TRBD1 (5 bases). The specimen was PBMCs or a T cell subset sorted from them (not recorded which). This CDR3 reads CASSLSLGTELFF. CDR3 nucleotides: TGTGCCAGCAGTTTATCGCTTGGGACCGAACTGTTTTTT.